The 12 T cell receptor beta chains listed next were all sequenced from one sample in a study of T cells in Graves' hyperthyroidism and ophthalmopathy. RNA transcripts served as the template for amplifying TCR beta CDR3 regions. During a first-round RT-PCR of the TCR CDR3, the HTBI primer set was used. TCRdb re-called the multiplex PCR reads through MiXCR, storing one row per CDR3 protein. This table holds 400,000 to 500,000 distinct CDR3 sequences, approximately 15% found once. The sequenced sample was blood. Receptors were obtained from a woman aged 18 to 35 with Graves' hyperthyroidism.

This clonotype was counted many times. This sequence joins TRBV6-2 or TRBV6-3 and TRBJ2-1; 13 bases are a match to TRBD2. The ends lost 2 bases at V and 0 bases at J; junction bases unmatched: 10. Looked up from germline, CDR1 is MNHEY and CDR2 is SVGEGT. The length of the CDR3 is 20 residues. This CDR3 is CASSYPTKGLAGTSYNEQFF. CDR3 in DNA: TGTGCCAGCAGTTACCCCACGAAGGGACTAGCGGGGACCTCCTACAATGAGCAGTTCTTC.

This clonotype has at least ten counts. The rearrangement links TRBV6-1 to TRBJ2-7; the match to TRBD2 covers 8 bases. Unmatched junction bases numbered 10, after V lost 7 bases and J lost 2 bases. CDR3 length equals 15 residues. Per the germline V gene, CDR1 is MNHNS and CDR2 is SASEGT. CDR3 protein: CASKKKREITYEQYF. The DNA of the CDR3 is TGTGCCAGCAAGAAGAAGCGGGAGATCACCTACGAGCAGTACTTC.

The table lists this clonotype with many counts. The chain is built from TRBV6-1 and TRBJ1-5; TRBD1 might be the D (6 bases). Germline CDR1 MNHNS, CDR2 SASEGT. V was trimmed by 5 bases and J by 5 bases, leaving 16 bases between them. The CDR3 runs 15 residues. The CDR3: CASSSPLRGHQPQHF. As DNA, the CDR3 is TGTGCCAGCAGTTCGCCCCTCAGGGGTCATCAGCCCCAGCATTTT.

This clonotype showed up many times. The chain combines TRBV12-3 or TRBV12-4 with TRBJ2-7, with 7 bases that match TRBD2. V gave up 2 bases and J gave up 2 bases; unmatched junction bases: 6. This CDR3 spans 15 amino acids. The CDR3 region is CASSLLGREPYEQYF. The CDR3 nucleotides read TGTGCCAGCAGTTTATTAGGGCGGGAGCCCTACGAGCAGTACTTC.

This clonotype was seen many times. CDR3 amino acids: CASTTGTTGNTEAFF. The CDR3 DNA reads as TGTGCCAGCACCACAGGGACTACAGGGAACACTGAAGCTTTCTTT. The V call is TRBV28, the J call TRBJ1-1; the D gene is possibly TRBD1 (6 bases). Per germline, CDR1 MDHEN and CDR2 SYDVKM. V was trimmed by 7 bases and J by 1 base, leaving 16 bases between them. This CDR3 region has 15 residues. Drawing the rest from reference TRBV28 and TRBJ1-1, the complete variable domain is DVKVTQSSRYLVKRTGEKVFLECVQDMDHENMFWYRQDPGLGLRLIYFSYDVKMKEKGDIPEGYSVSREKKERFSLILESASTNQTSMYLCASTTGTTGNTEAFFGQGTRLTVV.

Comments on this clonotype: Just one base apart from a much larger clone, this may be a read error. J is TRBJ2-7 and V is TRBV2, with D perhaps given as TRBD1 or TRBD2 (5 bases each). The DNA end is more similar to TRBJ2-1, so the J call may be wrong. Germline V gives CDR1 SNHLY, CDR2 FYNNEI. The CDR3 consists of 12 residues. This CDR3 is CASSEGWYEQFF. CDR3 sequence (DNA): TGTGCCAGCAGCGAGGGGTGGTACGAGCAGTTCTTC.

This clonotype showed up many times. This sequence joins TRBV5-1 and TRBJ2-7, with TRBD2 matching 13 bases. The CDR3 spans 16 residues. Germline CDR1 SGHRS, CDR2 YFSETQ. V was pared by 0 bases and J by 3 bases, with 3 bases of the junction left unmatched. The CDR3 bases are TGCGCCAGCAGCTTGGATACTAGCGGGAGGGGCTACGAGCAGTACTTC. Protein sequence: CASSLDTSGRGYEQYF. Supplemented by reference TRBV5-1 and TRBJ2-7, the full variable domain reads KAGVTQTPRYLIKTRGQQVTLSCSPISGHRSVSWYQQTPGQGLQFLFEYFSETQRNKGNFPGRFSGRQFSNSRSEMNVSTLELGDSALYLCASSLDTSGRGYEQYFGPGTRLTVT.

This clonotype has at least ten counts. The chain couples TRBV10-3 to TRBJ2-2; 8 bases line up with TRBD1. V shed 6 bases and J 1 base; nucleotides not matched to a gene: 1. The CDR3 has 14 amino acids. Germline assignment: CDR1 ENHRY and CDR2 SYGVKD. CDR3 DNA: TGTGCCATCAGCGGGACAGGGAACACCGGGGAGCTGTTTTTT. Translation: CAISGTGNTGELFF.

This clonotype was seen many times. V usage is TRBV12-3 or TRBV12-4 and J usage is TRBJ1-1, with a weak D call TRBD1 (5 bases). The CDR3 has 14 amino acids. The V end lost 3 bases, the J end lost 3 bases, and 11 bases lay between the germline ends. CDR3 region: CASSFGGGYTEAFF. Here the CDR3 DNA reads TGTGCCAGCAGTTTCGGGGGTGGGTACACTGAAGCTTTCTTT.

This chain connects TRBV10-3 to TRBJ1-5; possible D gene TRBD1, 6 bases. This CDR3 has 13 residues. Trimming removed 8 bases from V and 3 bases from J, with 11 bases in between. Germline CDR1 reads ENHRY; CDR2 reads SYGVKD. The chain's CDR3 is CAIGQQHNQPQHF. For the CDR3, the DNA is TGTGCCATCGGACAGCAGCACAATCAGCCCCAGCATTTT.

As regards this clonotype: One junction end does not reproduce the germline sequence, and a read error may be involved. This chain uses TRBV28 with TRBJ2-5; 9 positions match TRBD2. CDR3 size: 15 residues. CDR1 is MDHEN and CDR2 is SYDVKM in the germline V gene. CDR3 sequence: CTSSLLAGGLETQYF. The DNA for the CDR3 is TGTACCAGCAGTTTATTGGCGGGAGGGCTGGAGACCCAGTACTTC.

This clonotype turned up a few times. This chain links TRBV4-1 with TRBJ2-1; 10 bases are a match to TRBD1. The length of the CDR3 is 16 residues. J was trimmed by 7 bases and V by 2 bases; bases with no gene match: 8. Germline CDR1 and CDR2: MGHRA and YSYEKL. The DNA for the CDR3 is TGCGCCAGCAGCCAAAGGACAGGGGGGCTTCAGAATGAGCAGTTCTTC. Encoded protein: CASSQRTGGLQNEQFF.